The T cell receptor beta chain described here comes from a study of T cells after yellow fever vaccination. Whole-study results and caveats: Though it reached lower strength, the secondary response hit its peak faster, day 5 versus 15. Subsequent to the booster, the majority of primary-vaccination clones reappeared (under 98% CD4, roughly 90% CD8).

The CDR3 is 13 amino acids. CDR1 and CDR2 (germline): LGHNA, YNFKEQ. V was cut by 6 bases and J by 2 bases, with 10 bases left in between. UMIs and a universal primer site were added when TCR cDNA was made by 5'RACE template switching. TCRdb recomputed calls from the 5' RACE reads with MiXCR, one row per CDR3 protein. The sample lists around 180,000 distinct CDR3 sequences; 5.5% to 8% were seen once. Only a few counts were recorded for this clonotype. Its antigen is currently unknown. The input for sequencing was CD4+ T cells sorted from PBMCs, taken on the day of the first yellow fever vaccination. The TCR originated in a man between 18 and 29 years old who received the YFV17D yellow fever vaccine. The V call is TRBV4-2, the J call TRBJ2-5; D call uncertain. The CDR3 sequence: CASSPAEQETQYF. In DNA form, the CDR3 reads TGTGCCAGCAGTCCCGCGGAGCAAGAGACCCAGTACTTC.